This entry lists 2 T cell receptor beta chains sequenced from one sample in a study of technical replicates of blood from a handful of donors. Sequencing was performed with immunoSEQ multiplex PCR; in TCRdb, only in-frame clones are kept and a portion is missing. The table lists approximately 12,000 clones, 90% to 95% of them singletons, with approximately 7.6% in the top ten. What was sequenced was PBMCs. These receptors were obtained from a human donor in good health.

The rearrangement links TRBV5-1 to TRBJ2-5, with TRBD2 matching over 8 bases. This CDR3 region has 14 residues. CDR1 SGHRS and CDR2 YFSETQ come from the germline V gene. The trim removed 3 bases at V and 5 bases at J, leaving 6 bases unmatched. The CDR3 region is CASSSGAGAETQYF. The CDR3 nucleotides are TGCGCCAGCAGCTCCGGAGCGGGAGCGGAGACCCAGTACTTC.

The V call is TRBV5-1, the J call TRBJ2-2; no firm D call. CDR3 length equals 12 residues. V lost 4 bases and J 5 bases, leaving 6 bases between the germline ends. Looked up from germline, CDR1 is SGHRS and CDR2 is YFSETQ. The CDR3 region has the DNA TGCGCCAGCAGCCCTCTAACCGGGGAGCTGTTTTTT. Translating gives CASSPLTGELFF.